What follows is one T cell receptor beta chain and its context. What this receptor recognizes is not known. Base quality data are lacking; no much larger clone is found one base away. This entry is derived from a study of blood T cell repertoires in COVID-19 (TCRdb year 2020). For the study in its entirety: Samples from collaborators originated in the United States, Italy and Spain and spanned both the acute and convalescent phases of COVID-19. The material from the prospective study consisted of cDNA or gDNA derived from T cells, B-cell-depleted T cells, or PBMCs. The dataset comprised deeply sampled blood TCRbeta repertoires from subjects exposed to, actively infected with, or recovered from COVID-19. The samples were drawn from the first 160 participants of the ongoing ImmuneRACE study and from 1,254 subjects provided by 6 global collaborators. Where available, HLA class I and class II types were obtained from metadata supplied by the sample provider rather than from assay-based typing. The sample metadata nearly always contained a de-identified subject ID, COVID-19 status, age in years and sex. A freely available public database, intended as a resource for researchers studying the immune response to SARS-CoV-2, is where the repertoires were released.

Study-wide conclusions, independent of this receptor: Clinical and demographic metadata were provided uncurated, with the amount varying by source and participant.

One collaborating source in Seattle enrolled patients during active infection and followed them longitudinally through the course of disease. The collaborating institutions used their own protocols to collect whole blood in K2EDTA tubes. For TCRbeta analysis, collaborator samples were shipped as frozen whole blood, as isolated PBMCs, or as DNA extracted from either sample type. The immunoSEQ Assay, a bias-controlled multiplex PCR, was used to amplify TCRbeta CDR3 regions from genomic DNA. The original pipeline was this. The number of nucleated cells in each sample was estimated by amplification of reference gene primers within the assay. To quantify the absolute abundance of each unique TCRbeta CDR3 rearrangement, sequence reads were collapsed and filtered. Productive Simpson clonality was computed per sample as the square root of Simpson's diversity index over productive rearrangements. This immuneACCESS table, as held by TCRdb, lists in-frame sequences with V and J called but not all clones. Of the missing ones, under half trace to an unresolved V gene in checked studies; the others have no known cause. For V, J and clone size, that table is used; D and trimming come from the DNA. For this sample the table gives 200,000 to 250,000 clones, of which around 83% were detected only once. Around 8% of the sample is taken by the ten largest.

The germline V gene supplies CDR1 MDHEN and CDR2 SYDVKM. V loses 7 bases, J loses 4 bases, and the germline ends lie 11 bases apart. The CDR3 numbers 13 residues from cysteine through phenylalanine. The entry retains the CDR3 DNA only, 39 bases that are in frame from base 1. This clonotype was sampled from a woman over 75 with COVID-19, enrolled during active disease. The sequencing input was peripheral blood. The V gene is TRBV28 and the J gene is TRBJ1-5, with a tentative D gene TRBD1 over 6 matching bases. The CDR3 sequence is CASTRGANQPQHF. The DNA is TGTGCCAGCACCCGGGGGGCGAATCAGCCCCAGCATTTT.